A single sample gave rise to the 32 T cell receptor beta chains below, sequenced in a study of post-analysis software for immune sequencing data. The antigens these receptors bind are not known. The authors incorporated unique molecular identifiers into the TCR beta cDNA libraries. Each CDR3 protein gets one entry after TCRdb re-called the PCR reads with MiXCR. The data contain 550,000 to 700,000 distinct CDR3 sequences, around 40% of them singletons. Overall study results and limits: Roughly 5 TRBV segments, TRBV5-6, TRBV5-1 and TRBV20-1 among them, were found more frequent in patients than controls.

The sample comprised blood. All receptors derive from a girl aged 10-17 years with multiple sclerosis.

The chain combines TRBV20-1 with TRBJ1-1, with 8 bases aligning to TRBD1. With V trimmed by 4 bases and J by 5 bases, 9 bases remained unmatched. The CDR3 is 14 amino acids. CDR1 and CDR2 (germline): DFQATT, SNEGSKA (reference sequence). DNA of the CDR3: TGCAGTGCTAAAAGACAGGGGCGTGAGACTGAAGCTTTCTTT. Translating gives CSAKRQGRETEAFF.

J is TRBJ2-3 and V is TRBV6-5, with 7 bases fitting TRBD2. Germline-derived CDR1 and CDR2 are MNHEY and SVGAGI. The V and J ends lost 4 bases and 8 bases, in that order; junction bases with no gene match: 9. This CDR3 contains 14 residues. CDR3 residues: CASSFDGTKVTQYF. The DNA of the CDR3 is TGTGCCAGCAGTTTCGATGGGACTAAGGTTACGCAGTATTTT.

The sample holds a few counts of this clonotype. This chain uses TRBV4-1 with TRBJ1-2; TRBD1 aligns across 12 bases. Germline CDR1 and CDR2: MGHRA and YSYEKL. V was clipped by 0 bases and J by 4 bases; unmatched bases: 3. The CDR3 has 16 residues. In DNA form, the CDR3 reads TGCGCCAGCAGCCAAGAGGGGACAGGGGGCGGCTATGGCTACACCTTC. As protein: CASSQEGTGGGYGYTF.

The rearrangement uses TRBV7-9 and TRBJ2-2; 8 nucleotides match TRBD1. CDR1 is SEHNR, CDR2 FQNEAQ, per germline (reference sequence). V lost 5 bases, J lost 7 bases, and 9 bases stayed unmatched. This CDR3 has 15 residues. Here the CDR3 reads CASSGRGHMDGELFF. CDR3 sequence (DNA): TGTGCCAGCAGCGGCAGGGGGCATATGGACGGGGAGCTGTTTTTT.

This clonotype was detected only once. V gene TRBV20-1 combines with J gene TRBJ2-1; possible D gene TRBD1, 6 bases. Germline CDR1 is DFQATT and CDR2 is SNEGSKA (reference sequence). V was trimmed by 8 bases and J by 6 bases, leaving 17 bases between them. This CDR3 is built from 13 residues. The chain's CDR3 is CSMWVGAANEQFF. CDR3 in DNA: TGCAGTATGTGGGTGGGGGCGGCCAATGAGCAGTTCTTC.

This chain uses TRBV5-1 with TRBJ1-5; D unresolved. V lost 0 bases and J 3 bases, leaving 10 bases between the germline ends. Germline CDR1 SGHRS, CDR2 YFSETQ. This CDR3 comprises 15 residues. The CDR3 sequence: CASSLAGVNNQPQHF. DNA of the CDR3: TGCGCCAGCAGCTTGGCCGGGGTAAACAATCAGCCCCAGCATTTT.

This clonotype was detected a few times. The chain joins TRBV20-1 to TRBJ2-1; 10 bases align to TRBD2. CDR3 length: 14 residues. CDR1 is DFQATT, CDR2 SNEGSKA, per germline (reference sequence). After removal of 7 bases from V and 6 bases from J, the junction contained 9 bases not matched to a gene. Here the CDR3 reads CSVKRLAGSNEQFF. CDR3 in DNA: TGCAGTGTTAAGCGACTAGCGGGTTCCAATGAGCAGTTCTTC.

CDR3 DNA: TGTGCCAGCAGTTTAAGGGAGATAATTCAAGAGACCCAGTACTTC. Its translation: CASSLREIIQETQYF. The chain links TRBV12-3 or TRBV12-4 to TRBJ2-5, with D possibly TRBD2 on 5 matching bases. V was trimmed by 2 bases and J by 2 bases, leaving 12 bases between them. CDR3 size: 15 residues.

The chain recombines TRBV18 with TRBJ1-2, with 8 nucleotides matching TRBD1. The ends lost 6 bases at V and 8 bases at J; junction bases unmatched: 8. The length of the CDR3 is 13 residues. From germline, CDR1 is KGHSH and CDR2 LQKENI. In DNA, the CDR3 is TGTGCCAGCTCCCCGAACAGGGGGGAAGGCTACACCTTC. It yields the protein CASSPNRGEGYTF.

The chain combines TRBV7-2 with TRBJ2-5; D is undetermined. CDR1 is SGHTA, CDR2 FQGNSA, per germline. V shed 4 bases and J shed 11 bases, with 14 bases lying between them. This CDR3 contains 12 residues. The CDR3 DNA is TGTGCCAGCAGCTCCACAGCTGGTGAGCAGTACTTC. It encodes CASSSTAGEQYF.

This clonotype was seen a handful of times. This sequence joins TRBV9 and TRBJ2-3, with D possibly being TRBD2 (6 bases). V lost 3 bases to trimming and J lost 6 bases, with 20 bases between them. From germline, CDR1 is SGDLS and CDR2 YYNGEE. This CDR3 is built from 16 residues. The DNA of the CDR3 is TGTGCCAGCAGCGAACTTGGCGGGGCGGAGACGGATACGCAGTATTTT. Its protein product is CASSELGGAETDTQYF.

The genes are TRBV12-3 or TRBV12-4 and TRBJ2-7; D gene uncertain. V lost 1 base and J lost 4, with 8 bases in between. This CDR3 contains 13 residues. CDR3 coding DNA: TGTGCCAGCAGTTTAGTAGAAGGGTACGAGCAGTACTTC. This sequence encodes CASSLVEGYEQYF.

The chain has TRBV12-3 or TRBV12-4 and TRBJ2-5; D unclear. The V and J ends lost 6 bases and 1 base respectively, with 12 bases between them. This CDR3 region has 14 residues. In DNA, the CDR3 is TGTGCCAGCAGCCTTAGGGTAGCCCAAGAGACCCAGTACTTC. As protein: CASSLRVAQETQYF.

In its sample, this clonotype was seen many times. CDR3 residues: CASSLGGTETQYF. The DNA for the CDR3 is TGCGCCAGCAGCTTAGGGGGGACGGAGACCCAGTACTTC. The chain has TRBV5-1 and TRBJ2-5; either TRBD1 or TRBD2 may fit D (6 bases each). V lost 2 bases and J 5 bases, leaving 10 bases between the germline ends. Germline-derived CDR1 and CDR2 are SGHRS and YFSETQ. This CDR3 comprises 13 residues.

The rearrangement uses TRBV6-5 and TRBJ2-1; the match to TRBD1 covers 7 bases. The trim removed 0 bases at V and 4 bases at J, leaving 3 bases unmatched. CDR1 is MNHEY, CDR2 SVGAGI, per germline. The CDR3 sequence is 15 residues long. The CDR3 loop is CASSYSRQGYNEQFF. The CDR3 DNA is TGTGCCAGCAGTTACTCCCGACAGGGATACAATGAGCAGTTCTTC.

This clonotype has more than one count but fewer than ten. This rearrangement joins TRBV12-3 or TRBV12-4 to TRBJ2-4; D may match TRBD1 or TRBD2 (5 bases each). The CDR3 covers 13 residues. Trimming removed 3 bases from V and 8 bases from J, with 11 bases in between. CDR3 nucleotides: TGTGCCAGCAGTTTTTTCGGGGCCGACATTCAGTACTTC. This sequence encodes CASSFFGADIQYF.

The sample holds a few counts of this clonotype. The chain links TRBV10-3 to TRBJ2-1; D perhaps matches TRBD2 (6 bases). The germline V gene has CDR1 ENHRY and CDR2 SYGVKD. The CDR3 sequence is 16 residues long. V was pared by 6 bases and J by 4 bases, with 19 bases between. DNA for the CDR3: TGTGCCATCAGCGCCCCGGGACGGGGGACTTACAATGAGCAGTTCTTC. Translation: CAISAPGRGTYNEQFF.

The CDR3 nucleotides read TGTGCCATCAGTAGCAGGCCAGCCCGTGATACGCAGTATTTT. Residues: CAISSRPARDTQYF. The chain uses TRBV10-3 and TRBJ2-3, with D hard to call. Trimming left V 5 bases short and J 6 bases short, with 15 bases between. The CDR3 is 14 amino acids. CDR1 ENHRY and CDR2 SYGVKD come from the germline V gene.

The V and J genes are TRBV9 and TRBJ2-1; 10 bases fit TRBD2. Trimming removed 4 bases from V and 9 bases from J; junction bases left unmatched: 13. CDR3 length equals 16 residues. CDR1 and CDR2 from the germline V gene are SGDLS and YYNGEE. CDR3 bases: TGTGCCAGCAGCCCCATCCCCCAGCGGGGGGGTTTTGAGCAGTTCTTC. This translates into CASSPIPQRGGFEQFF. Based on the CDR3 plus reference TRBV9 and TRBJ2-1, the full variable domain is DSGVTQTPKHLITATGQRVTLRCSPRSGDLSVYWYQQSLDQGLQFLIQYYNGEERAKGNILERFSAQQFPDLHSELNLSSLELGDSALYFCASSPIPQRGGFEQFFGPGTRLTVL.

For this clonotype: An end of the junction does not agree with germline; a read error may underlie this. J is TRBJ2-1 and V is TRBV10-3; the match to TRBD2 covers 8 bases. The CDR3 totals 14 residues. In germline, CDR1 is ENHRY, CDR2 SYGVKD. In DNA, the CDR3 is TGTGCCATCAGCACTAGCGGAGCGTACAATAAGCAGTTCTTC. Translated, it gives CAISTSGAYNKQFF.

This clonotype was recorded a few times. The gene calls are TRBV12-3 or TRBV12-4 and TRBJ2-7; possibly TRBD2 for D (5 bases). The CDR3 consists of 14 residues. V dropped 5 bases and J dropped 0 bases, with 11 bases sitting between them. The CDR3 spells CASSLDSYSYEQYF. In DNA form, the CDR3 reads TGTGCCAGCAGTCTGGACTCTTACTCCTACGAGCAGTACTTC.

The rearrangement uses TRBV10-1 and TRBJ2-7; D unclear. CDR1 is WNHNN and CDR2 is SYGVQD in the germline V gene (reference sequence). The CDR3 has 14 amino acids. Trimming stripped 6 bases from V and 0 bases from J, with 12 bases between. The CDR3 coding sequence is TGCGCCAGCAGGGAAGATGGCAGCTCCTACGAGCAGTACTTC. Translated, it gives CASREDGSSYEQYF.

This clonotype occurred a few times. The chain links TRBV5-5 to TRBJ1-4, with D perhaps matching TRBD1 (5 bases). Germline CDR1 SGHKS, CDR2 YYEKEE (reference sequence). The CDR3 runs 16 residues. The V and J ends lost 2 bases and 5 bases respectively, with 16 bases between them. The CDR3 region has the DNA TGTGCCAGCAGCTTCTCCCCGGTTGGGGGAAATGAAAAACTGTTTTTT. Residues: CASSFSPVGGNEKLFF. Full variable domain (outside the CDR3, taken from reference TRBV5-5 and TRBJ1-4): DAGVTQSPTHLIKTRGQQVTLRCSPISGHKSVSWYQQVLGQGPQFIFQYYEKEERGRGNFPDRFSARQFPNYSSELNVNALLLGDSALYLCASSFSPVGGNEKLFFGSGTQLSVL.

This clonotype was counted between two and nine times. The chain recombines TRBV18 with TRBJ2-3; D remains unclear. Trimming cost V 3 bases and J 0 bases, with 4 bases left between them. The CDR3 runs 13 residues. Germline CDR1 reads KGHSH; CDR2 reads LQKENI. The CDR3 coding sequence is TGTGCCAGCTCACCGCAAAGCACAGATACGCAGTATTTT. As protein: CASSPQSTDTQYF. The complete variable domain, with remaining parts taken from reference TRBV18 and TRBJ2-3, reads NAGVMQNPRHLVRRRGQEARLRCSPMKGHSHVYWYRQLPEEGLKFMVYLQKENIIDESGMPKERFSAEFPKEGPSILRIQQVVRGDSAAYFCASSPQSTDTQYFGPGTRLTVL.

The V and J genes are TRBV27 and TRBJ2-1; no definite D call. The DNA end is more similar to TRBJ2-7, so the J call may be wrong. There are 14 residues in the CDR3. Germline V CDR1 and CDR2: MNHEY, SMNVEV (reference sequence). CDR3 coding DNA: TGTGCCAGCAGTTTATCTCCCGGGTACAATGAGCAGTACTTC. Protein sequence: CASSLSPGYNEQYF.

The chain combines TRBV5-1 with TRBJ2-1; D is perhaps TRBD2 (6 bases). The CDR3 is 16 amino acids. The germline V gene has CDR1 SGHRS and CDR2 YFSETQ. Trimming cost V 5 bases and J 9 bases, with 24 bases left between them. The CDR3 reads CASSTLGGDGGGEQFF. In DNA form, the CDR3 reads TGCGCCAGCAGTACCCTAGGCGGGGATGGTGGGGGTGAGCAGTTCTTC.

V usage is TRBV12-3 or TRBV12-4 and J usage is TRBJ2-1; no clear D. Trimming shortened V by 6 bases and J by 9 bases, and 12 bases separated the two germline ends. This CDR3 is built from 12 residues. CDR3 sequence: CASRRLAGEQFF. The CDR3 nucleotides read TGTGCCAGCAGAAGACTTGCTGGTGAGCAGTTCTTC.

J is TRBJ1-2 and V is TRBV2; 8 bases fit TRBD1. This CDR3 has 15 amino acids. CDR1 is SNHLY and CDR2 is FYNNEI in the germline V gene. Trimming took 8 bases from V and 1 from J; bases not matched to a gene: 9. The CDR3 DNA is TGTGCCAGCGGCGGGCAGGGGGCTAGTAACTATGGCTACACCTTC. This codes for CASGGQGASNYGYTF.

The sample holds a few counts of this clonotype. The V and J genes are TRBV12-3 or TRBV12-4 and TRBJ2-5; 7 nucleotides agree with TRBD2. Trimming removed 5 bases from V and 2 bases from J; junction bases left unmatched: 8. The CDR3 covers 15 residues. CDR3 loop: CASSPGLAEQETQYF. In DNA, the CDR3 is TGTGCCAGCAGTCCCGGGCTAGCGGAGCAAGAGACCCAGTACTTC.

This clonotype was recorded only once. The chain links TRBV7-8 to TRBJ2-3, with TRBD2 matching 9 bases. Per germline, CDR1 SGHVS and CDR2 FQNEAQ. The junction had 11 bases not matched to a gene; V was cut back by 6 bases and J by 1 base. The CDR3 totals 17 residues. As DNA, the CDR3 is TGTGCCAGCAGTTCAACCCGGAGACTAGCGGGCACAGATACGCAGTATTTT. As protein: CASSSTRRLAGTDTQYF.

The rearrangement uses TRBV12-3 or TRBV12-4 and TRBJ2-7; D is perhaps TRBD1 or TRBD2 (5 bases each). V lost 5 bases to trimming and J lost 1 base, with 12 bases between them. This CDR3 has 14 residues. In nucleotides, the CDR3 is TGTGCCAGCAGTCCGGGACGGCGGTCCTACGAGCAGTACGTC. Translated: CASSPGRRSYEQYV.

The J gene is TRBJ2-7, the V gene TRBV12-3 or TRBV12-4; D not certain. The CDR3 covers 14 residues. Trimming pared 6 bases from V and 2 bases from J, leaving 14 bases between. The CDR3 nucleotides are TGTGCCAGCAGCCCCTCTCTGCGAACCTACGAGCAGTACTTC. Amino acid sequence: CASSPSLRTYEQYF.